The TCR beta chain under discussion was sequenced for a study of beta chain features in type 1 diabetes. The CDR3 has 17 amino acids. J lost 7 bases, V lost 3 bases, and 10 bases had no gene match. Germline loops: CDR1 MNHNS, CDR2 SASEGT. The study's findings and limits: There was a moderate but significant shortening of TCRB CDR3s in all four CD4+ subsets of Type 1 diabetes patients. Cells that show high TCR expression could be over-represented by cDNA sequencing.

The authors reverse transcribed all of the isolated RNA, so sequencing captured expressed TCRB transcripts. Measured with immunoSEQ multiplex PCR; TCRdb has only the in-frame clones, and not every one. The sample lists approximately 170,000 clones; roughly 8% were seen once. Notes on this clone: What it binds is not known.

The sequence derives from a man in his late teens or twenties with type 1 diabetes. The gene calls are TRBV6-1 and TRBJ2-5; TRBD2 aligns across 14 bases. Sample: central memory CD4+ T cells from blood. CDR3 sequence reads: CASSEGTSGGWGRTQYF. The CDR3 DNA follows: TGTGCCAGCAGTGAGGGGACTAGCGGGGGCTGGGGGCGGACCCAGTACTTC.